Each of the 4 T cell receptor beta chains below was sequenced from the same sample in a study of blood T cell repertoires in COVID-19. Here immunoSEQ multiplex PCR was the method, and the copy in TCRdb shows in-frame clones only, minus some. The sample records roughly 220,000 clones, around four fifths being singletons. The sequencing sample was made of peripheral blood. The source of these receptors is a woman aged 80 or over with COVID-19, enrolled during active disease.

This clone showed up just a few times. This chain connects TRBV30 to TRBJ1-6; D is uncertain. Germline V gene data show CDR1 as GTSNPN and CDR2 as SVGIG (reference sequence). Trimming removed 5 bases from V and 7 bases from J, with 9 bases in between. The length of the CDR3 is 12 residues. CDR3 bases: TGTGCCTGGGCTGGGCAGAATTCACCCCTCCACTTT. Translated: CAWAGQNSPLHF.

The sample holds a few counts of this clone. The V and J genes are TRBV27 and TRBJ1-1; a possible D gene is TRBD1 (5 bases). The V gene's germline CDR1 is MNHEY and CDR2 SMNVEV (reference sequence). V lost 6 bases to trimming and J lost 11 bases, with 19 bases between them. CDR3 length: 13 amino acids. The DNA for the CDR3 is TGTGCCAGCAGGTTCCCGTGGGGGGGTCAGGCTTTCTTT. As protein: CASRFPWGGQAFF.

The chain uses TRBV6-5 and TRBJ2-1; 8 bases line up with TRBD1. Germline CDR1 reads MNHEY; CDR2 reads SVGAGI. The J segment lost 2 bases and the V segment lost 6 bases, leaving 6 bases of the junction unmatched. The CDR3 is 15 residues long. The CDR3 DNA reads as TGTGCCAGCAGGAACAGGGGGTCTCCCTACAATGAGCAGTTCTTC. It translates to CASRNRGSPYNEQFF.

This chain uses TRBV6-6 with TRBJ2-5; tentative D call: TRBD1 (5 bases). The CDR3 totals 13 residues. Trimming left V 2 bases short and J 5 bases short, with 9 bases between. Germline assignment: CDR1 MNHNY and CDR2 SVGAGI (reference sequence). CDR3 sequence (DNA): TGTGCCAGCAGTTACAAGGGGTCGGAGACCCAGTACTTC. It is translated as CASSYKGSETQYF.